The T cell receptor (beta chain) under discussion was sequenced for a study of blood T cell repertoires in COVID-19. CDR1 is MDHEN and CDR2 is SYDVKM in the germline V gene. The V and J ends lost 3 bases and 5 bases respectively, with 13 bases between them. The CDR3 runs to 14 residues. Authors' methods: Reference gene primer amplification gave nucleated cell count estimates. TCRdb's copy holds only in-frame clones and misses some; the assay was immunoSEQ multiplex PCR. That table supplies the V and J calls and clone size; D and trimming were determined from the DNA. In the table there are over 200,000 clones, 86% of which are singletons.

The chain employs TRBV28 and TRBJ1-2; a weak D match, TRBD1 (6 bases). This sequence originates from a woman aged 45-60 years in a cohort exposed to, infected with or recovered from COVID-19 (not recorded which). The specimen sequenced was PBMCs or T cells enriched from blood (not recorded which). Here the CDR3 DNA reads TGTGCCAGCAGTTTCGGGGGGGCAGGGTATGGCTACACCTTC. Amino acids: CASSFGGAGYGYTF.